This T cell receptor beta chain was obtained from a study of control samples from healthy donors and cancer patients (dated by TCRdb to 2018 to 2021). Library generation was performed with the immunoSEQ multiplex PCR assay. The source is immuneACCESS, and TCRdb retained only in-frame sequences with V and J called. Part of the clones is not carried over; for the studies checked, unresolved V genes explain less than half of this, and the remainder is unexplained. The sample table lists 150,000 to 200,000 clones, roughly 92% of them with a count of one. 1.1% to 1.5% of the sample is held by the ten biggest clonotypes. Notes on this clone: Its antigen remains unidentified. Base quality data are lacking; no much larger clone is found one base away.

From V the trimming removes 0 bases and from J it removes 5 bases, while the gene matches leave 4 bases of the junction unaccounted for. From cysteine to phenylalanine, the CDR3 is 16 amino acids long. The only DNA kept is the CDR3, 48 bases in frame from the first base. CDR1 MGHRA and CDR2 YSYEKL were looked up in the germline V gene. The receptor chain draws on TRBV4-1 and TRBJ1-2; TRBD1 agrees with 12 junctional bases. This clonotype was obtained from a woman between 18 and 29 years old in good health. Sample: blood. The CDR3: CASSQDWGQGAYGYTF. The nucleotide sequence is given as TGCGCCAGCAGCCAAGATTGGGGACAGGGGGCGTATGGCTACACCTTC.